This T cell receptor beta chain was obtained from a study of cytomegalovirus exposure and HLA in healthy donors. Overall study results and limits: In the 120 validation repertoires, more than 85% of cluster scores exceeded 0, per a later analysis. Three CMV-associated chains proved CMV antigen-specific in vitro.

This clone was counted a single time. Its antigen is not identified. Using immunoSEQ multiplex PCR, the repertoire was profiled, and TCRdb retains in-frame clones only, with some absent. Altogether around 220,000 clones are present, just over 85% being singletons, with the ten largest covering around 3%. CDR3 length equals 18 residues. Unmatched junction bases numbered 10, after V lost 2 bases and J lost 2 bases. Germline V gene data show CDR1 as KGHSH and CDR2 as LQKENI. Separate from the roughly 720-subject first cohort, the 120-subject validation cohort was the one that the donors belonged to. This chain connects TRBV18 to TRBJ2-5, with 11 bases aligning to TRBD2. Sequenced: PBMCs. This receptor was taken from a woman between 18 and 29 years old in good health and CMV-seronegative. CDR3 loop: CASSPRLAGLADQETQYF. In nucleotides, the CDR3 is TGTGCCAGCTCACCAAGACTAGCGGGACTGGCTGATCAAGAGACCCAGTACTTC.